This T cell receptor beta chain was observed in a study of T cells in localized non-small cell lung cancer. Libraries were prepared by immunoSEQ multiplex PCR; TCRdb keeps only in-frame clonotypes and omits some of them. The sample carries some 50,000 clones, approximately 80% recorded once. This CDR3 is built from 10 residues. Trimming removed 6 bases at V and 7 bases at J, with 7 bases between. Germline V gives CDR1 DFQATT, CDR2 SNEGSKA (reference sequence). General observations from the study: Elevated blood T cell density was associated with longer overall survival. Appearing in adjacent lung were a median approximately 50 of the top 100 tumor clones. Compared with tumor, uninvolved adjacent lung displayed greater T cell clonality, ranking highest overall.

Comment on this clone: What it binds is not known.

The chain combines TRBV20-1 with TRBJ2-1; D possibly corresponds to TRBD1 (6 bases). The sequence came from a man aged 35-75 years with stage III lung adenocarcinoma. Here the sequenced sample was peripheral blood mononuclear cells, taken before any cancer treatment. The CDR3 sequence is CSATGNEQFF. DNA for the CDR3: TGCAGTGCCACAGGGAATGAGCAGTTCTTC.